The 25 T cell receptor beta chains reported below all come from one sample, sequenced in a study of somatic mutations in cytotoxic T cells in rheumatoid arthritis (dated by TCRdb to 2017 to 2019). Libraries were constructed by the immunoSEQ multiplex PCR assay. This immuneACCESS table, as held by TCRdb, lists in-frame sequences with V and J called but not all clones. Of the missing ones, under half trace to an unresolved V gene in checked studies; the others have no known cause. The sample table lists about 29,000 clones, around 90% of them with a count of one. Together, the top ten hold less than 9.5% of the sample. Specimen: CD8+ T cells sorted from blood. Every receptor here comes from an adult with rheumatoid arthritis.

The chain links TRBV27 to TRBJ2-3, with D perhaps given as TRBD1 or TRBD2 (5 bases each). Germline CDR1 MNHEY, CDR2 SMNVEV (reference sequence). Trimming shortened V by 8 bases and J by 5 bases, and 17 bases separated the two germline ends. The CDR3 extends over 14 amino acids. Here the CDR3 reads CASRRVQRGDTQYF. CDR3 nucleotide sequence: TGTGCCAGCCGGCGGGTGCAGAGGGGAGATACGCAGTATTTT.

This clone was seen once. The chain recombines TRBV9 with TRBJ1-3; maybe TRBD1 (5 bases). V lost 3 bases to trimming and J lost 0 bases, with 16 bases between them. The germline V gene has CDR1 SGDLS and CDR2 YYNGEE. The length of the CDR3 is 17 residues. The CDR3: CASSDDLQGRSGNTIYF. DNA for the CDR3: TGTGCCAGCAGCGACGACTTGCAGGGTCGCTCTGGAAACACCATATATTTT. Full variable domain (rest looked up from reference TRBV9 and TRBJ1-3): DSGVTQTPKHLITATGQRVTLRCSPRSGDLSVYWYQQSLDQGLQFLIQYYNGEERAKGNILERFSAQQFPDLHSELNLSSLELGDSALYFCASSDDLQGRSGNTIYFGEGSWLTVV.

The chain has TRBV6-1 and TRBJ1-5; D may be TRBD1 (6 bases). V gave up 11 bases and J gave up 8 bases, with 25 bases separating them. This CDR3 contains 15 residues. The germline V gene has CDR1 MNHNS and CDR2 SASEGT. CDR3 protein: CAGMEGRGGGEPQHF. CDR3 DNA: TGTGCCGGAATGGAAGGCAGGGGCGGAGGTGAGCCCCAGCATTTT.

The chain uses TRBV27 and TRBJ2-2; 9 positions match TRBD1. Looked up from germline, CDR1 is MNHEY and CDR2 is SMNVEV (reference sequence). This CDR3 has 15 amino acids. V shed 4 bases and J 6 bases; nucleotides not matched to a gene: 6. The CDR3, as DNA: TGTGCCAGCAGTTCGGGACAGGGCTATGCCGGGGAGCTGTTTTTT. It is translated as CASSSGQGYAGELFF.

The chain employs TRBV10-2 and TRBJ2-3; 7 bases line up with TRBD2. The germline V gene has CDR1 WSHSY and CDR2 SAAADI. The CDR3 consists of 19 residues. Unmatched junction bases numbered 16, after V lost 2 bases and J lost 2 bases. The CDR3 nucleotides read TGCGCCAGCAGTGAGCTGTACGGTGAAGCGGGGAGGCTCACAGATACGCAGTATTTT. Translation: CASSELYGEAGRLTDTQYF.

The chain recombines TRBV27 with TRBJ1-5; D is ambiguous. Looked up from germline, CDR1 is MNHEY and CDR2 is SMNVEV (reference sequence). The CDR3 loop spans 14 amino acids. V was trimmed by 5 bases and J by 4 bases, leaving 12 bases between them. For the CDR3, the DNA is TGTGCCAGCAGTCCCTATGAATGGAATCAGCCCCAGCATTTT. Protein product: CASSPYEWNQPQHF.

V usage is TRBV4-1 and J usage is TRBJ2-7; a possible D gene is TRBD2 (5 bases). CDR1 and CDR2 from the germline V gene are MGHRA and YSYEKL. The CDR3 is 11 amino acids. The V end lost 4 bases, the J end lost 5 bases, and 6 bases lay between the germline ends. CDR3 nucleotide sequence: TGCGCCAGCAGCCTCGGGAACGAGCAGTACTTC. Protein: CASSLGNEQYF.

V is TRBV11-2 and J is TRBJ2-3; 7 bases are shared with TRBD2. This CDR3 region has 17 residues. The V gene's germline CDR1 is SGHAT and CDR2 FQNNGV. Trimming at V came to 5 bases and at J to 3 bases, leaving 14 bases not matched to a gene. This CDR3 reads CASSQPWGAGLTDTQYF. CDR3 bases: TGTGCCAGCAGCCAGCCTTGGGGAGCGGGGCTAACAGATACGCAGTATTTT.

The genes are TRBV5-6 and TRBJ1-5; TRBD1 aligns across 7 bases. CDR1 and CDR2 (germline): SGHDT, YYEEEE. V dropped 6 bases and J dropped 2; count of bases not matched to a gene: 8. This CDR3 has 15 residues. The CDR3 reads CASTQGGGGNQPQHF. For the CDR3, the DNA is TGTGCCAGCACCCAAGGGGGCGGAGGCAATCAGCCCCAGCATTTT. Supplemented by reference TRBV5-6 and TRBJ1-5, the full variable domain reads DAGVTQSPTHLIKTRGQQVTLRCSPKSGHDTVSWYQQALGQGPQFIFQYYEEEERQRGNFPDRFSGHQFPNYSSELNVNALLLGDSALYLCASTQGGGGNQPQHFGDGTRLSIL.

This chain uses TRBV2 with TRBJ1-3, with D maybe TRBD1 (5 bases). The V gene lost 5 bases and the J gene lost 0 bases, with 11 bases spanning the gap. CDR1 SNHLY and CDR2 FYNNEI come from the germline V gene. There are 15 residues in the CDR3. This CDR3 is CASSPTEGSGNTIYF. DNA of the CDR3: TGTGCCAGCAGTCCGACAGAAGGCTCTGGAAACACCATATATTTT. Full variable domain (rest looked up from reference TRBV2 and TRBJ1-3): EPEVTQTPSHQVTQMGQEVILRCVPISNHLYFYWYRQILGQKVEFLVSFYNNEISEKSEIFDDQFSVERPDGSNFTLKIRSTKLEDSAMYFCASSPTEGSGNTIYFGEGSWLTVV.

The chain couples TRBV6-1 to TRBJ1-2; tentative D call: TRBD1 (5 bases). Germline values: CDR1 MNHNS, CDR2 SASEGT. The CDR3 covers 14 residues. Trimming left V 8 bases short and J 6 bases short, with 19 bases between. In nucleotides, the CDR3 is TGTGCCAGCCGAGGGGTTTCCGCCGGCGATGGCTACACCTTC. Protein product: CASRGVSAGDGYTF.

The chain combines TRBV5-1 with TRBJ1-2; tentatively, D is TRBD1 (6 bases). V lost 7 bases, J lost 6 bases, and 19 bases lay in between. The length of the CDR3 is 14 residues. Germline lookup yields CDR1 SGHRS and CDR2 YFSETQ. The CDR3 sequence is CASSPRGAVDGYTF. The DNA for the CDR3 is TGCGCCAGCTCCCCCCGGGGGGCGGTTGATGGCTACACCTTC.

The chain carries TRBV25-1 and TRBJ2-7, with D uncertain. The germline gives CDR1 MGHDK, CDR2 SYGVNS. Trimming removed 1 base from V and 11 bases from J, with 9 bases in between. The CDR3 length is 11 residues. Written as DNA, the CDR3 is TGTGCCAGCAGTGAATGGTATAAGGAGTACTTC. It specifies CASSEWYKEYF.

This chain connects TRBV5-4 to TRBJ1-3; weak D call: TRBD1 (5 bases). There are 15 residues in the CDR3. Per germline, CDR1 SGHNT and CDR2 YYREEE (reference sequence). Between the trimmed V and J ends, which lost 4 bases and 3 bases, there was a span of 14 bases. CDR3 residues: CASSREGWDGNTIYF. The DNA for the CDR3 is TGTGCCAGCAGCCGGGAGGGGTGGGATGGAAACACCATATATTTT.

The CDR3 DNA reads TGTGCCAGCAGTGAGAAGCAGGGGATCGCTGGAAACACCATATATTTT. Protein: CASSEKQGIAGNTIYF. The chain is built from TRBV25-1 and TRBJ1-3, with a weak D call TRBD1 (6 bases). V was trimmed by 3 bases and J by 2 bases, leaving 14 bases between them. CDR1 is MGHDK and CDR2 is SYGVNS in the germline V gene. This CDR3 has 16 residues.

The chain recombines TRBV7-6 with TRBJ2-7; 7 bases are shared with TRBD1. The CDR3 extends over 12 amino acids. Germline assignment: CDR1 SGHVS and CDR2 FNYEAQ. V trimming: 5 bases; J trimming: 6 bases; junction bases outside the gene matches: 4. DNA for the CDR3: TGTGCCAGCAGCCCCACAGGGGTCGAGCAGTACTTC. Protein product: CASSPTGVEQYF.

V gene TRBV10-2 combines with J gene TRBJ2-5, with no clear D. Germline CDR1 reads WSHSY; CDR2 reads SAAADI. Trimming removed 8 bases from V and 1 base from J, with 2 bases in between. The CDR3 has 10 amino acids. The CDR3 sequence is CASAQETQYF. CDR3 DNA: TGCGCCAGCGCCCAAGAGACCCAGTACTTC.

The chain links TRBV5-1 to TRBJ2-3; D is unresolved. This CDR3 comprises 15 residues. V dropped 3 bases and J dropped 2 bases, with 13 bases sitting between them. The V gene's germline CDR1 is SGHRS and CDR2 YFSETQ. The CDR3 loop reads CASSSAERSTDTQYF. The CDR3 DNA sequence: TGCGCCAGCAGCTCTGCTGAGAGGTCCACAGATACGCAGTATTTT. Filled out from reference TRBV5-1 and TRBJ2-3, the complete variable domain reads KAGVTQTPRYLIKTRGQQVTLSCSPISGHRSVSWYQQTPGQGLQFLFEYFSETQRNKGNFPGRFSGRQFSNSRSEMNVSTLELGDSALYLCASSSAERSTDTQYFGPGTRLTVL.

CDR3 DNA sequence: TGTGCCAGCAGCTGGGACGGCTTAGCTAACTATGGCTACACCTTC. Amino acid sequence: CASSWDGLANYGYTF. The chain employs TRBV11-1 and TRBJ1-2, with D possibly TRBD1 on 5 matching bases. The CDR3 runs to 15 residues. CDR1 and CDR2 from the germline V gene are SGHAT and FQDESV (reference sequence). The V gene lost 4 bases and the J gene lost 0 bases, with 12 bases spanning the gap.

This clone was observed once. CDR3 DNA sequence: TGTGCCTTTTCTCATAGCGGTTCGTCCTACAATGAGCAGTTCTTC. It is translated as CAFSHSGSSYNEQFF. This rearrangement joins TRBV10-3 to TRBJ2-1; perhaps TRBD2 as D (6 bases). The CDR3 runs to 15 residues. Germline-derived CDR1 and CDR2 are ENHRY and SYGVKD. The ends were cut back, 11 bases at V and 1 base at J, with 18 bases in the middle.

The V gene is TRBV4-1, the J gene TRBJ2-3; unclear D gene. Deletions cut 0 bases from V and 1 base from J, with 11 bases between. Germline CDR1 and CDR2: MGHRA and YSYEKL. The CDR3 length is 16 residues. CDR3 DNA sequence: TGCGCCAGCAGCCAAGAACGGGCTATGGGCACAGATACGCAGTATTTT. Translation: CASSQERAMGTDTQYF.

The chain couples TRBV11-3 to TRBJ2-1; D is possibly TRBD1 or TRBD2 (5 bases each). The germline V gene has CDR1 SGHNT and CDR2 YENEEA. Trimming removed 5 bases from V and 5 bases from J, with 10 bases in between. The CDR3 sequence is 13 residues long. This CDR3 reads CASSQRGDNEQFF. For the CDR3, the DNA is TGTGCCAGCAGCCAGCGAGGGGACAATGAGCAGTTCTTC.

The gene calls are TRBV7-2 and TRBJ1-5; D uncertain. CDR3 length: 14 residues. Germline V gene data show CDR1 as SGHTA and CDR2 as FQGNSA. V was trimmed by 0 bases and J by 5 bases, leaving 8 bases between them. CDR3 protein: CASSLAPGYQPQHF. CDR3 nucleotide sequence: TGTGCCAGCAGCTTAGCGCCCGGGTATCAGCCCCAGCATTTT.

The rearrangement joins TRBV15 to TRBJ2-3; 7 bases map to TRBD1. The germline gives CDR1 LNHNV, CDR2 YYDKDF (reference sequence). V was clipped by 2 bases and J by 2 bases; unmatched bases: 4. The CDR3 is made up of 15 amino acids. The CDR3 DNA follows: TGTGCCACCAGCAGACTACAGGGGCCCACAGATACGCAGTATTTT. The encoded protein is CATSRLQGPTDTQYF.

This chain uses TRBV19 with TRBJ1-1; D is unclear. The length of the CDR3 is 13 residues. Germline assignment: CDR1 LNHDA and CDR2 SQIVND (reference sequence). Between the trimmed V and J ends, which lost 2 bases and 0 bases, there was a span of 4 bases. The CDR3 reads CASSISLNTEAFF. CDR3 bases: TGTGCCAGTAGTATATCATTGAACACTGAAGCTTTCTTT.